This TCR beta chain comes out of a study of blood T cell repertoires in COVID-19. The CDR3 runs 18 residues. Germline trimming cut 2 bases from V and 5 bases from J; bases unmatched to any gene: 9. The germline CDR1 and CDR2 sequences are SGHTA and FQGTGA. Original data processing: From reference gene primer amplification, estimates of nucleated cell counts were derived. The repertoire was sequenced with immunoSEQ multiplex PCR; TCRdb's copy has only in-frame clones and lacks some. Clone size and V and J calls were adopted from that table, with D and trimming inferred from the DNA. The table includes some 330,000 clones, more than 75% detected once.

The material sequenced was peripheral blood. The gene calls are TRBV7-3 and TRBJ2-2; 12 bases agree with TRBD2. The TCR comes from a woman in her 50s with active or convalescent COVID-19. In DNA form, the CDR3 reads TGTGCCAGCAGCTTAGATGCTAGCGGGAGGGCCCTAACCGGGGAGCTGTTTTTT. Translated, it gives CASSLDASGRALTGELFF.